This TCR beta chain is drawn from a study of regulatory T cells in long-lasting Graves disease. Study outcomes and limitations: Persistent patients had more shared public clonotypes (around 3,000) than new patients (about 880). Accuracy might have suffered from few samples.

This clonotype was detected only a few times. Its antigen remains unidentified. Libraries of TCR beta came from iRepertoire HTBI primers plus Arm-PCR of CDR3 regions. TCRdb called the multiplex PCR reads again in MiXCR, with one record for every CDR3 protein. In the table there are fewer than 600,000 distinct CDR3 sequences, around a fifth of which are singletons. Time point denoted: persistent/refractory GD, antithyroid drugs over 5 years with positive TRAb. The TCR library was prepared using RNA isolated from PBMCs. Diagnosing Graves' disease relied on the American Thyroid Association guidelines. This specimen consisted of peripheral blood mononuclear cells (PBMCs), obtained when the disease was refractory, from a patient treated with antithyroid drugs. This clonotype originated in a female donor with Graves disease.

The CDR3 reads CASSYGRDGNYGYTF. In DNA, the CDR3 is TGTGCCAGCAGCTACGGCCGGGACGGAAACTATGGCTACACCTTC. The V and J genes are TRBV5-6 and TRBJ1-2; D is possibly TRBD1 (5 bases). Trimming removed 3 bases at V and 2 bases at J, with 14 bases between. Germline V gene data show CDR1 as SGHDT and CDR2 as YYEEEE. The length of the CDR3 is 15 residues.